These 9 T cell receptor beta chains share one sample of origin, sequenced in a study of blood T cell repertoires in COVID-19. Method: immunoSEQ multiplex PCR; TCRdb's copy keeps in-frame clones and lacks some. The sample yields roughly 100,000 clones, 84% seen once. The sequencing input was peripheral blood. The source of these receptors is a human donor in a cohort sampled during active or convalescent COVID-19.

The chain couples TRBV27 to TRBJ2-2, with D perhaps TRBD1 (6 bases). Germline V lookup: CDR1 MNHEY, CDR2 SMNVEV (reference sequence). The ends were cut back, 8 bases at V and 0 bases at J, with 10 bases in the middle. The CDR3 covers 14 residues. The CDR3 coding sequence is TGTGCCAGCCCCGGGACAACGAACACCGGGGAGCTGTTTTTT. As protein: CASPGTTNTGELFF.

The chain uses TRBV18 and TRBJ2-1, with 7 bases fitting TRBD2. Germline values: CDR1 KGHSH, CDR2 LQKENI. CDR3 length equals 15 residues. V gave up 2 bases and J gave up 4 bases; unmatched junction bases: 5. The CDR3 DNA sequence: TGTGCCAGCTCACCAGAACTAGCGTTTTACAATGAGCAGTTCTTC. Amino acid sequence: CASSPELAFYNEQFF.

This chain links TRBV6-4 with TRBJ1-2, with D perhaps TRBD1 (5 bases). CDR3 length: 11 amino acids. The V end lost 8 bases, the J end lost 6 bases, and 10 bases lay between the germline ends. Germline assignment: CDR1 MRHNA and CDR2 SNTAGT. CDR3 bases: TGTGCCAGCCGGGGGGTCCATGGCTACACCTTC. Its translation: CASRGVHGYTF.

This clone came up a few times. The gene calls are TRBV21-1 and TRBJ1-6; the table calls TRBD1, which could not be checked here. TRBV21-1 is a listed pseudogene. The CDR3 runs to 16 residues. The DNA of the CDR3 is TGTGCCAGCAGCAATTCCCTCGGGACAGAGAATTCACCCCTCCACTTT. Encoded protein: CASSNSLGTENSPLHF.

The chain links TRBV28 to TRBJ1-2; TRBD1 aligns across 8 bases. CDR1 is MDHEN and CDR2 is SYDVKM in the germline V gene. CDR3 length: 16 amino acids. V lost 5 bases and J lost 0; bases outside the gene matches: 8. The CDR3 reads CASSAPGTGANYGYTF. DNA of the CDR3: TGTGCCAGCAGTGCCCCAGGGACAGGAGCTAACTATGGCTACACCTTC.

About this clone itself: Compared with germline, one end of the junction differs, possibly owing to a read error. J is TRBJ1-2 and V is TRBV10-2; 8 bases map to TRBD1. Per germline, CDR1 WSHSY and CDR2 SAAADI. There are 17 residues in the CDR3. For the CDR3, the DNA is TGCGCCAGCAGAGACAGGGGTCCGCAGAGGAAGCAATATGGTTACACCTTC. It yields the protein CASRDRGPQRKQYGYTF.

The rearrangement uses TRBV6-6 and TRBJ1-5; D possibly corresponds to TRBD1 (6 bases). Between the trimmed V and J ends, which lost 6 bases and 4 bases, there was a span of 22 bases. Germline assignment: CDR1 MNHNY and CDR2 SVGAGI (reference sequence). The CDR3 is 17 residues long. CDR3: CASRRLGHPGGNQPQHF. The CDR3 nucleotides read TGTGCCAGCAGGCGATTGGGACACCCCGGCGGTAATCAGCCCCAGCATTTT.

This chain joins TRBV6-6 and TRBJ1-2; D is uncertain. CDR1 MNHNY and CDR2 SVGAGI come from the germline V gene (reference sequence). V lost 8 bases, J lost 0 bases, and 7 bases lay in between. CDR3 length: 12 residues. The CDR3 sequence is CASWTTNYGYTF. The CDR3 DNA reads TGTGCCAGCTGGACTACTAACTATGGCTACACCTTC.

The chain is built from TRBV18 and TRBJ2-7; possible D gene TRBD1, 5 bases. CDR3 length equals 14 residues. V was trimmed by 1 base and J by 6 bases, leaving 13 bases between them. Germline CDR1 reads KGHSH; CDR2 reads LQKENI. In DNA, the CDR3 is TGTGCCAGCTCACCACTAGCAGGGCTCATCGAGCAGTACTTC. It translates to CASSPLAGLIEQYF.